This T cell receptor beta chain comes out of a study of Ad26.COV2.S vaccination and SARS-CoV-2 variants. Study-wide results and caveats: There was reportedly substantial breadth in spike-specific CD8+ and CD4+ T cell responses after vaccination.

Here immunoSEQ multiplex PCR was the method, and the copy in TCRdb shows in-frame clones only, minus some. The sample carries around 450,000 clones, 89% recorded once. Germline CDR1 and CDR2: MNHEY and SVGAGI. V shed 7 bases, J shed 8 bases, and the junction held 9 bases outside the gene matches. The CDR3 loop spans 15 amino acids. Sample treatment: some 19 received Ad26.COV2.S at low or high dose, single or two shots; a few received placebo; per-sample allocation not given. Vaccine and placebo recipients were sampled on day 63 after the first injection. As regards this clone: Its specificity is unknown.

The chain has TRBV6-5 and TRBJ2-1, with TRBD2 matching 12 bases. This TCR derives from a person aged 18-65 years who received the Ad26.COV2.S COVID-19 vaccine or a placebo. Material: peripheral blood, obtained in a trial of Ad26.COV2.S vaccine versus placebo. This CDR3 is CASTPGLAGSYEQFF. CDR3 coding DNA: TGTGCCAGCACCCCCGGACTAGCGGGGAGTTATGAGCAGTTCTTC.